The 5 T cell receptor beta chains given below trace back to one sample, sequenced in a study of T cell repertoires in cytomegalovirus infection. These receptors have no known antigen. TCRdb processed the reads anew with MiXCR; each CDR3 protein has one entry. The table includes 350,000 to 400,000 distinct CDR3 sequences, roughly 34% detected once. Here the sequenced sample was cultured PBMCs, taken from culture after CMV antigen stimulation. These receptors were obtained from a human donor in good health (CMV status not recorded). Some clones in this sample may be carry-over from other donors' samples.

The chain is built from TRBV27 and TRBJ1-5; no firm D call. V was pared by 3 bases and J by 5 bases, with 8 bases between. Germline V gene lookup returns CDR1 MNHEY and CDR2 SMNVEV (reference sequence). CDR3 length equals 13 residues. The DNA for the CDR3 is TGTGCCAGCAGTTTTGCTGGGGATCAGCCCCAGCATTTT. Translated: CASSFAGDQPQHF.

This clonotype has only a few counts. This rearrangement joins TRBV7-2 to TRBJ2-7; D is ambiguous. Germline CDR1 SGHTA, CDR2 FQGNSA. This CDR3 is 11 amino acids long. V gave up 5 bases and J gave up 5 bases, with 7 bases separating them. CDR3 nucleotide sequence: TGTGCCAGCAGCCCGGCGGACGAGCAGTACTTC. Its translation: CASSPADEQYF.

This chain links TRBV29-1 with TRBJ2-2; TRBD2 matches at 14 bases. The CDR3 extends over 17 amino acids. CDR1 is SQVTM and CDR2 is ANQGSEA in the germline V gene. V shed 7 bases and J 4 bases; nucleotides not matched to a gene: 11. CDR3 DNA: TGCAGCGCCGGGGGACTAGCGGGAGAAGTGGGCACCGGGGAGCTGTTTTTT. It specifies CSAGGLAGEVGTGELFF.

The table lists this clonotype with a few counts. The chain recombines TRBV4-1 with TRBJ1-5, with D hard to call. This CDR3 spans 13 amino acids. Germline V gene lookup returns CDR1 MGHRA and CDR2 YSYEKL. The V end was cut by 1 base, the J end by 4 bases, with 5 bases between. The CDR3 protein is CASSQVGNQPQHF. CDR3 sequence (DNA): TGCGCCAGCAGCCAAGTGGGGAATCAGCCCCAGCATTTT.

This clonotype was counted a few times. The CDR3 bases are TGTGCCAGCAGCTTAGGGAGGGGGCCCTACAATGAGCAGTTCTTC. Amino acids: CASSLGRGPYNEQFF. The chain is built from TRBV7-2 and TRBJ2-1; D perhaps matches TRBD1 (7 bases). The CDR3 is 15 amino acids. The germline gives CDR1 SGHTA, CDR2 FQGNSA. V was pared by 1 base and J by 2 bases, with 9 bases between.